Sequencing of this TCR beta chain was carried out in a study of beta chain features in type 1 diabetes. Study summary: Healthy donors and patients had similar age, gender and cell yields.

Study-wide results and limits: Moderate yet significant TCRB CDR3 shortening was seen in Type 1 diabetes patients in all four CD4+ subsets. Whether HLA type influences TCRB rearrangement remained unresolved here.

CDR1 SGHAT and CDR2 FQNNGV come from the germline V gene. The CDR3 covers 11 residues. V was clipped by 5 bases and J by 5 bases, with 6 bases between them. Reverse transcribing all isolated RNA meant expressed TCRB transcripts were sequenced. The repertoire was sequenced with immunoSEQ multiplex PCR; TCRdb's copy has only in-frame clones and lacks some. The sample contains 300,000 to 400,000 clones, roughly 13% of which appear only once. Remarks on this clone: As yet, its antigen is unknown.

The sample comprised naive CD4+ T cells from blood. This sequence joins TRBV11-2 and TRBJ2-5, with D maybe TRBD2 (5 bases). This clonotype was obtained from a woman younger than 30 with type 1 diabetes. The CDR3 DNA reads TGTGCCAGCAGCGGGGAGGAGACCCAGTACTTC. This translates into CASSGEETQYF.